This TCR beta chain was captured in a study of cytotoxic CD8 clonotypes in ibrutinib-treated CLL. J was trimmed by 1 base and V by 3 bases; bases with no gene match: 10. This CDR3 is 18 amino acids long. CDR1 is MGHRA and CDR2 is YSYEKL in the germline V gene. Only in-frame clones appear in the TCRdb table, and some are missing; sequencing was by immunoSEQ multiplex PCR. Of under 75,000 clones listed, roughly 70% were seen once; the top ten hold roughly 45%. This clone was found a few times. The starting material was PBMCs, obtained after 12 months of ibrutinib treatment. The chain combines TRBV4-1 with TRBJ2-1; 9 bases are shared with TRBD2. This TCR derives from a human donor with chronic lymphocytic leukemia. Here the CDR3 reads CASSQEANGLASYNEQFF. CDR3 DNA sequence: TGCGCCAGCAGCCAGGAGGCCAACGGACTAGCGTCCTACAATGAGCAGTTCTTC.